Each of the 24 T cell receptor beta chains below was sequenced from the same sample in a study of somatic mutations in cytotoxic T cells in rheumatoid arthritis. The data were produced by immunoSEQ multiplex PCR, yet TCRdb's version contains in-frame clones alone and is incomplete. The sample lists approximately 21,000 clones, just under 80% occurring once. Sequencing was carried out using CD8+ T cells sorted from blood. These receptors were taken from an adult with rheumatoid arthritis.

The gene calls are TRBV19 and TRBJ2-3; unclear D gene. The CDR3 has 12 amino acids. Trimming removed 5 bases at V and 2 bases at J, with 5 bases between. Germline CDR1 and CDR2: LNHDA and SQIVND (reference sequence). CDR3 nucleotide sequence: TGTGCCAGTAGTTGGGCCACAGATACGCAGTATTTT. Its translation is CASSWATDTQYF.

The chain is built from TRBV27 and TRBJ2-1; TRBD1 might be the D (5 bases). Looked up from germline, CDR1 is MNHEY and CDR2 is SMNVEV (reference sequence). This CDR3 has 14 amino acids. V was trimmed by 4 bases and J by 8 bases, leaving 15 bases between them. The CDR3 here is CASSSLPPTDEQFF. CDR3 sequence (DNA): TGTGCCAGCAGTTCCCTCCCCCCGACAGATGAGCAGTTCTTC.

The J gene is TRBJ2-1, the V gene TRBV27, with TRBD2 matching over 13 bases. V was clipped by 3 bases and J by 8 bases; unmatched bases: 7. Germline CDR1 reads MNHEY; CDR2 reads SMNVEV (reference sequence). There are 16 residues in the CDR3. CDR3 loop: CASSLRTSGSLDEQFF. Written as DNA, the CDR3 is TGTGCCAGCAGTTTGAGGACTAGCGGGAGCTTGGATGAGCAGTTCTTC.

The V call is TRBV7-9, the J call TRBJ2-5; D perhaps matches TRBD1 (5 bases). Germline V gene lookup returns CDR1 SEHNR and CDR2 FQNEAQ (reference sequence). The CDR3 runs 14 residues. Trimming cost V 2 bases and J 5 bases, with 12 bases left between them. This CDR3 is CASSLLPGRETQYF. CDR3 nucleotide sequence: TGTGCCAGCAGCTTACTGCCAGGGCGGGAGACCCAGTACTTC.

V and J are TRBV7-9 and TRBJ2-3; D might be TRBD2 (6 bases). Looked up from germline, CDR1 is SEHNR and CDR2 is FQNEAQ (reference sequence). The length of the CDR3 is 15 residues. Trimming stripped 5 bases from V and 1 base from J, with 13 bases between. CDR3 bases: TGTGCCAGCAGCGCCCGACTAGTCCGCACAGATACGCAGTATTTT. Translating gives CASSARLVRTDTQYF.

This clone was seen more than once but under ten times. This chain links TRBV7-9 with TRBJ2-7, with 8 nucleotides matching TRBD1. CDR3 length equals 15 residues. Germline CDR1 SEHNR, CDR2 FQNEAQ (reference sequence). Germline trimming cut 5 bases from V and 0 bases from J; bases unmatched to any gene: 6. This CDR3 is CASSPGQGLSYEQYF. In DNA form, the CDR3 reads TGTGCCAGCAGCCCCGGACAGGGACTCTCCTACGAGCAGTACTTC.

This clone was observed a few times. V is TRBV18 and J is TRBJ1-2; TRBD1 might be the D (6 bases). From germline, CDR1 is KGHSH and CDR2 LQKENI. Trimming stripped 6 bases from V and 6 bases from J, with 23 bases between. The CDR3 consists of 16 residues. CDR3 region: CASSPTETGVMHGYTF. Written as DNA, the CDR3 is TGTGCCAGCTCCCCGACGGAGACAGGCGTTATGCATGGCTACACCTTC.

The V gene is TRBV7-2, the J gene TRBJ1-2; 7 positions agree with TRBD1. J lost 3 bases, V lost 5 bases, and 9 bases had no gene match. Germline V CDR1 and CDR2: SGHTA, FQGNSA. CDR3 length equals 15 residues. CDR3 protein: CASSGGQALHYGYTF. The CDR3, as DNA: TGTGCCAGCAGCGGAGGACAGGCATTACACTATGGCTACACCTTC.

This clone appeared once. The chain recombines TRBV13 with TRBJ2-1, with D unclear. Germline CDR1 and CDR2: PRHDT and FYEKMQ (reference sequence). The V gene lost 1 base and the J gene lost 7 bases, with 5 bases spanning the gap. CDR3 size: 12 residues. The DNA for the CDR3 is TGTGCCAGCAGCTTAGTGGGGAATGAGCAGTTCTTC. Protein sequence: CASSLVGNEQFF.

J is TRBJ2-7 and V is TRBV2; 8 bases match TRBD2. Germline CDR1 SNHLY, CDR2 FYNNEI. The CDR3 contains 14 residues. V lost 6 bases, J lost 4 bases, and 8 bases stayed unmatched. This chain's CDR3 is CASSRPGLDYEQYF. CDR3 bases: TGTGCCAGCAGCAGGCCGGGACTAGATTACGAGCAGTACTTC.

This clone was seen a few times. The chain carries TRBV4-1 and TRBJ1-1, with a tentative D call TRBD1 (5 bases). Trimming removed 4 bases from V and 1 base from J, with 10 bases in between. Germline V lookup: CDR1 MGHRA, CDR2 YSYEKL. The CDR3 is 14 residues long. The CDR3 DNA is TGCGCCAGCAGCCCCTCTGGGGCGAACACTGAAGCTTTCTTT. Translation: CASSPSGANTEAFF.

The gene calls are TRBV4-3 and TRBJ2-6, with D unclear. CDR1 and CDR2 (germline): LGHNA, YSLEER. The CDR3 covers 17 residues. V was shortened by 2 bases and J by 0 bases, with 11 bases between the two germline ends. CDR3 nucleotide sequence: TGCGCCAGCAGCCAAAACGGCAAGAGCTCTGGGGCCAACGTCCTGACTTTC. Amino acids: CASSQNGKSSGANVLTF.

This chain links TRBV4-1 with TRBJ1-1; TRBD1 might be the D (6 bases). Trimming left V 1 base short and J 6 bases short, with 15 bases between. CDR1 is MGHRA and CDR2 is YSYEKL in the germline V gene. This CDR3 spans 15 amino acids. CDR3: CASSQAGGSLSEAFF. The CDR3 region has the DNA TGCGCCAGCAGCCAAGCCGGGGGCTCATTGTCTGAAGCTTTCTTT.

The chain combines TRBV15 with TRBJ1-2; 10 bases are shared with TRBD1. CDR1 is LNHNV, CDR2 YYDKDF, per germline (reference sequence). The ends lost 4 bases at V and 5 bases at J; junction bases unmatched: 10. The CDR3 length is 16 residues. The CDR3 sequence: CATSTRDRGRKYGYTF. The DNA for the CDR3 is TGTGCCACCAGCACCCGGGACAGGGGAAGAAAATATGGCTACACCTTC. Full variable domain (outside the CDR3, taken from reference TRBV15 and TRBJ1-2): DAMVIQNPRYQVTQFGKPVTLSCSQTLNHNVMYWYQQKSSQAPKLLFHYYDKDFNNEADTPDNFQSRRPNTSFCFLDIRSPGLGDTAMYLCATSTRDRGRKYGYTFGSGTRLTVV.

The J gene is TRBJ2-3, the V gene TRBV6-5, with D perhaps given as TRBD1 or TRBD2 (5 bases each). Per germline, CDR1 MNHEY and CDR2 SVGAGI. Trimming shortened V by 7 bases and J by 9 bases, and 17 bases separated the two germline ends. The CDR3 runs 13 residues. CDR3 in amino acids: CASTNAGSQTQYF. The CDR3 bases are TGTGCCAGCACCAATGCAGGGAGTCAAACGCAGTATTTT.

V gene TRBV7-9 combines with J gene TRBJ2-5; no clear D gene. Trimming pared 4 bases from V and 6 bases from J, leaving 6 bases between. CDR1 is SEHNR, CDR2 FQNEAQ, per germline (reference sequence). The CDR3 has 11 amino acids. The CDR3 DNA is TGTGCCAGCAGCTCATTAAAGACCCAGTACTTC. Its protein is CASSSLKTQYF. Looking up the rest from reference TRBV7-9 and TRBJ2-5 gives the full variable domain: DTGVSQNPRHKITKRGQNVTFRCDPISEHNRLYWYRQTLGQGPEFLTYFQNEAQLEKSRLLSDRFSAERPKGSFSTLEIQRTEQGDSAMYLCASSSLKTQYFGPGTRLLVL.

With respect to this clone: Other DNA sequences within the sample encode an identical CDR3. The CDR3 is CASSVAYRGDTQYF. The CDR3 DNA follows: TGTGCCAGCAGCGTAGCTTACAGAGGAGATACGCAGTATTTT. This chain joins TRBV9 and TRBJ2-3; D unclear. The germline V and J ends were trimmed by 0 bases and 5 bases, with 10 bases remaining between them. The CDR3 has 14 residues. CDR1 and CDR2 (germline): SGDLS, YYNGEE.

This chain uses TRBV7-2 with TRBJ2-6; D gene uncertain. CDR3 length: 17 residues. With 2 bases removed from V and 1 base from J, the gap between germline ends came to 12 bases. Looked up from germline, CDR1 is SGHTA and CDR2 is FQGNSA. CDR3 bases: TGTGCCAGCAGCTTAACGTTTGGGGATTCTGGGGCCAACGTCCTGACTTTC. It codes for CASSLTFGDSGANVLTF.

The chain employs TRBV6-5 and TRBJ1-2, with D possibly matching TRBD1 (6 bases). Trimming left V 0 bases short and J 5 bases short, with 10 bases between. From germline, CDR1 is MNHEY and CDR2 SVGAGI. This CDR3 is 14 amino acids long. CDR3 nucleotide sequence: TGTGCCAGCAGTTACTCGGGGGCTACTTATGGCTACACCTTC. This translates into CASSYSGATYGYTF.

This sequence joins TRBV13 and TRBJ2-7; D unresolved. The germline CDR1 and CDR2 sequences are PRHDT and FYEKMQ (reference sequence). The germline V and J ends were trimmed by 6 bases and 0 bases, with 9 bases remaining between them. This CDR3 spans 13 amino acids. In nucleotides, the CDR3 is TGTGCCAGCAGTTTCGTAGACTCCTACGAGCAGTACTTC. This translates into CASSFVDSYEQYF.

The CDR3 reads CASSGQADNEQFF. The CDR3 DNA sequence: TGTGCCAGCAGCGGACAGGCCGACAATGAGCAGTTCTTC. The chain links TRBV6-6 to TRBJ2-1, with 7 bases fitting TRBD1. Germline V gives CDR1 MNHNY, CDR2 SVGAGI (reference sequence). This CDR3 is built from 13 residues. V was pared by 6 bases and J by 5 bases, with 4 bases of the junction left unmatched.

The genes are TRBV7-9 and TRBJ2-7; D not certain. The V gene lost 5 bases and the J gene lost 5 bases, with 7 bases spanning the gap. The V gene's germline CDR1 is SEHNR and CDR2 FQNEAQ (reference sequence). The CDR3 contains 11 residues. DNA of the CDR3: TGTGCCAGCAGCCCCCTCGACGAGCAGTACTTC. Amino acid sequence: CASSPLDEQYF.

The chain links TRBV5-1 to TRBJ2-5; the match to TRBD2 covers 10 bases. V was pared by 0 bases and J by 9 bases, with 8 bases of the junction left unmatched. Germline CDR1 reads SGHRS; CDR2 reads YFSETQ. The CDR3 extends over 15 amino acids. The CDR3 DNA follows: TGCGCCAGCAGCTTGGTGGCTAGCGGGGGAGCGGCCCAGTACTTC. Protein product: CASSLVASGGAAQYF.

The V gene is TRBV7-9, the J gene TRBJ1-2, with D possibly TRBD1 on 6 matching bases. V was trimmed by 3 bases and J by 4 bases, leaving 9 bases between them. Germline lookup yields CDR1 SEHNR and CDR2 FQNEAQ (reference sequence). This CDR3 has 13 amino acids. CDR3 loop: CASSFAQGYGYTF. Written as DNA, the CDR3 is TGTGCCAGCAGCTTTGCACAGGGCTATGGCTACACCTTC.